This T cell receptor beta chain emerged from a study of blood T cell repertoires in COVID-19. Study-wide context: Acute-phase and convalescent COVID-19 samples originated in the United States, Italy and Spain. Sources were T cells, B-cell-depleted T cells, or PBMCs; the material itself was cDNA or gDNA.

In the original workflow: Quantification of nucleated cells was approximated via reference gene primer amplification. The table came from immunoSEQ multiplex PCR; TCRdb's copy has only in-frame clones and leaves some out. V and J calls and clone size are as listed in that table; D and trimming were resolved from the DNA. The sample lists over 200,000 clones, 80% to 85% occurring once. This CDR3 spans 15 amino acids. V lost 0 bases and J 6 bases, leaving 12 bases between the germline ends. Germline CDR1 LGHNA, CDR2 YNFKEQ. This receptor was identified in a man aged 50 to 60 with active or convalescent COVID-19. What was sequenced was peripheral blood. This chain connects TRBV4-2 to TRBJ1-5, with D perhaps TRBD1 (6 bases). This CDR3 reads CASSQDLTGTQPQHF. The CDR3 DNA follows: TGTGCCAGCAGCCAAGACCTTACAGGGACTCAGCCCCAGCATTTT.